This paragraph reports one T cell receptor beta chain. The repertoire was sequenced with immunoSEQ multiplex PCR; TCRdb's copy has only in-frame clones and lacks some. This table has about 250,000 clones, approximately 85% appearing once. This entry is derived from a study of blood T cell repertoires in COVID-19. Turning to the study itself: The United States, Italy and Spain supplied acute and convalescent COVID-19 samples.

The CDR3 is 14 amino acids. The germline V gene has CDR1 SGHVS and CDR2 FNYEAQ. After removal of 6 bases from V and 3 bases from J, the junction contained 5 bases not matched to a gene. The sample was peripheral blood. The clonotype originates from a man in his forties or fifties with active or convalescent COVID-19. The chain has TRBV7-6 and TRBJ2-5; the match to TRBD1 covers 9 bases. CDR3 loop: CASRNTGGKETQYF. The CDR3 nucleotides are TGTGCCAGCAGAAATACAGGGGGCAAAGAGACCCAGTACTTC.